Following are 18 T cell receptor beta chains from one sample sequenced in a study of cytomegalovirus exposure and HLA in healthy donors. The PCR made use of 60 Vbeta and 13 Jbeta primers. The method was immunoSEQ multiplex PCR; TCRdb's version includes in-frame clones alone and lacks a portion of them. The table has more than 95,000 clones, roughly 78% seen once. Sequencing was carried out using PBMCs. The receptor set was obtained from a middle-aged woman in good health and CMV-seronegative.

The genes are TRBV19 and TRBJ2-3, with TRBD2 matching 9 bases. V was pared by 4 bases and J by 3 bases, with 8 bases of the junction left unmatched. Germline CDR1 is LNHDA and CDR2 is SQIVND (reference sequence). This CDR3 has 16 amino acids. CDR3 protein: CASSTQMTSGTDTQYF. The CDR3, as DNA: TGTGCCAGTAGTACTCAAATGACTAGCGGAACAGATACGCAGTATTTT.

This clone was seen a handful of times. V and J are TRBV28 and TRBJ2-4; D gene unclear. Trimming stripped 6 bases from V and 1 base from J, with 13 bases between. In germline, CDR1 is MDHEN, CDR2 SYDVKM. The CDR3 has 15 residues. The CDR3 region is CASSPPLPAKNIQYF. CDR3 sequence (DNA): TGTGCCAGCAGCCCCCCTCTACCGGCCAAAAACATTCAGTACTTC.

The chain couples TRBV6-5 to TRBJ1-5, with 10 bases fitting TRBD1. Unmatched junction bases numbered 7, after V lost 2 bases and J lost 6 bases. Looked up from germline, CDR1 is MNHEY and CDR2 is SVGAGI. CDR3 length: 16 residues. The CDR3 protein is CASSYSATGGLQPQHF. For the CDR3, the DNA is TGTGCCAGCAGTTACAGTGCGACAGGGGGCCTTCAGCCCCAGCATTTT.

V gene TRBV4-2 combines with J gene TRBJ1-4; no definite D call. Trimming took 2 bases from V and 0 from J, leaving 10 bases between them. Germline loops: CDR1 LGHNA, CDR2 YNFKEQ. The CDR3 is made up of 16 amino acids. The CDR3 here is CASSQSYGATNEKLFF. DNA for the CDR3: TGTGCCAGCAGCCAATCCTACGGAGCAACTAATGAAAAACTGTTTTTT.

The rearrangement joins TRBV5-4 to TRBJ2-7; TRBD2 might be the D (5 bases). The CDR3 has 20 amino acids. Germline assignment: CDR1 SGHNT and CDR2 YYREEE (reference sequence). V was cut by 0 bases and J by 1 base, with 26 bases left in between. CDR3 sequence (DNA): TGTGCCAGCAGCTTGGGCAGGCTCGAAGACTATTCAACTAGGTCCTACGAGCAGTACTTC. This gives the protein CASSLGRLEDYSTRSYEQYF.

The chain combines TRBV7-2 with TRBJ2-4, with D perhaps matching TRBD1 (6 bases). Trimming pared 2 bases from V and 16 bases from J, leaving 15 bases between. Germline V lookup: CDR1 SGHTA, CDR2 FQGNSA. This CDR3 spans 12 amino acids. The CDR3, as DNA: TGTGCCAGCAGCTTATGGCAGGGACACGAATACTTC. Its translation: CASSLWQGHEYF.

The chain joins TRBV18 to TRBJ1-4; maybe TRBD1 (6 bases). V was clipped by 0 bases and J by 9 bases, with 11 bases between them. This CDR3 is built from 14 residues. Germline CDR1 KGHSH, CDR2 LQKENI. CDR3 region: CASSPPWTAQKLFF. CDR3 DNA sequence: TGTGCCAGCTCACCACCGTGGACAGCCCAAAAACTGTTTTTT.

This chain uses TRBV4-3 with TRBJ2-7; D not resolved. The CDR3 has 16 amino acids. V gave up 0 bases and J gave up 0 bases, with 12 bases separating them. Germline V lookup: CDR1 LGHNA, CDR2 YSLEER. The CDR3 is CASSQDNSPSSYEQYF. DNA for the CDR3: TGCGCCAGCAGCCAAGATAACTCCCCGAGCTCCTACGAGCAGTACTTC.

The gene calls are TRBV2 and TRBJ2-5, with 7 bases that match TRBD1. CDR1 SNHLY and CDR2 FYNNEI come from the germline V gene. After removal of 7 bases from V and 5 bases from J, the junction contained 19 bases not matched to a gene. CDR3 length equals 17 residues. The CDR3 sequence: CASIPRQGAPEMETQYF. The CDR3 DNA reads as TGTGCCAGCATCCCCCGACAGGGAGCCCCCGAGATGGAGACCCAGTACTTC.

The V call is TRBV7-9, the J call TRBJ2-7, with TRBD1 identical over 8 bases. This CDR3 region has 15 residues. CDR1 SEHNR and CDR2 FQNEAQ come from the germline V gene (reference sequence). V was clipped by 2 bases and J by 2 bases; unmatched bases: 5. The CDR3 spells CASSLRQGPPYEQYF. CDR3 nucleotides: TGTGCCAGCAGCTTACGACAGGGGCCGCCCTACGAGCAGTACTTC.

The genes are TRBV30 and TRBJ2-1; D unclear. Germline CDR1 and CDR2: GTSNPN and SVGIG (reference sequence). The CDR3 spans 12 residues. V was pared by 2 bases and J by 5 bases, with 7 bases between. The DNA of the CDR3 is TGTGCCTGGAGTCAAGCTCACAATGAGCAGTTCTTC. Protein: CAWSQAHNEQFF.

This clone was picked up many times. The V and J genes are TRBV4-3 and TRBJ2-1; D might be TRBD2 (6 bases). Germline V gives CDR1 LGHNA, CDR2 YSLEER. V was trimmed by 1 base and J by 4 bases, leaving 8 bases between them. The CDR3 runs 14 residues. CDR3 loop: CASSQGREYNEQFF. CDR3 DNA: TGCGCCAGCAGCCAAGGACGGGAGTACAATGAGCAGTTCTTC.

The chain combines TRBV7-2 with TRBJ2-1; 11 bases line up with TRBD2. With V trimmed by 8 bases and J by 4 bases, 4 bases remained unmatched. Germline loops: CDR1 SGHTA, CDR2 FQGNSA. The CDR3 contains 14 residues. Here the CDR3 DNA reads TGTGCCAGCCTGATAGCGGGGGGGTACAATGAGCAGTTCTTC. Translating it yields CASLIAGGYNEQFF.

There are a few counts of this clone. Other DNA sequences in the same sample also yield this CDR3. The chain employs TRBV7-9 and TRBJ2-7, with D possibly TRBD1 on 6 matching bases. Germline V gives CDR1 SEHNR, CDR2 FQNEAQ (reference sequence). This CDR3 region has 12 residues. With 6 bases removed from V and 3 bases from J, the gap between germline ends came to 9 bases. The CDR3 bases are TGTGCCAGCAGTTTACAGGGCTACGAGCAGTACTTC. It specifies CASSLQGYEQYF.

The chain joins TRBV21-1 to TRBJ2-1; the table calls TRBD1, which could not be checked here. TRBV21-1 is labeled a pseudogene. The CDR3 extends over 15 amino acids. The CDR3 sequence: CASSHDRHKYNEQFF. The CDR3 DNA reads TGTGCCAGCAGCCATGACAGGCATAAGTACAATGAGCAGTTCTTC.

This clone was seen only once. CDR3 sequence: CASSGGQKNQPQHF. The CDR3 DNA reads TGTGCCAGCAGTGGAGGACAGAAAAATCAGCCCCAGCATTTT. The chain has TRBV2 and TRBJ1-5; the D gene is possibly TRBD1 (6 bases). CDR1 and CDR2 (germline): SNHLY, FYNNEI. The V end lost 4 bases, the J end lost 4 bases, and 11 bases lay between the germline ends. The CDR3 totals 14 residues.

The chain is built from TRBV28 and TRBJ2-7; 7 bases map to TRBD1. Germline values: CDR1 MDHEN, CDR2 SYDVKM. The junction had 12 bases not matched to a gene; V was cut back by 8 bases and J by 11 bases. The CDR3 runs 12 residues. The DNA of the CDR3 is TGTGCCAGCTCTAAGGTACAGGGGTTGAAGTACTTC. Amino acid sequence: CASSKVQGLKYF.

A remark on this clone: Other DNA variants within this sample encode the same CDR3. The genes are TRBV6-6 and TRBJ2-2, with TRBD2 matching 14 bases. V gave up 6 bases and J gave up 7 bases; unmatched junction bases: 7. The CDR3 extends over 16 amino acids. Germline V CDR1 and CDR2: MNHNY, SVGAGI (reference sequence). The CDR3 DNA reads as TGTGCCAGCAGCCCGGGACTAGCGGGAGTCGTCGGGGAGCTGTTTTTT. Translating it yields CASSPGLAGVVGELFF.